This is a list of T cell receptor beta chains from one sample in a study of shared clonotypes between healthy human individuals. Libraries were prepared by immunoSEQ multiplex PCR; TCRdb keeps only in-frame clonotypes and omits some of them. Among a few hundred thousand clones listed, more than 60% were seen once. Sequenced input: memory CD4+ T cells sorted from blood. The receptors stem from a man in his thirties or forties in good health. CDR3s include the opening cysteine and the closing phenylalanine or tryptophan. The D gene is left open where the match is weak. The listing skips clone size in some rows; elsewhere it reads once, few, many or a size class.

V	J	size	D	DNA	CDR3
TRBV11-3	TRBJ2-4	-	-	TGTGCCAGCAGCTTAAATGGTCAAAACATTCAGTACTTC	CASSLNGQNIQYF
TRBV18	TRBJ2-3	-	-	TGTGCCAGCTCACAGGACAGCCCCACAGATACGCAGTATTTT	CASSQDSPTDTQYF
TRBV18	TRBJ2-6	-	-	TGTGCCAGCTCTTCGTCCGGGCGGGGCAACGTCCTGACTTTC	CASSSSGRGNVLTF
TRBV5-1	TRBJ2-6	-	-	TGCGCCAGCAGCTTGGACCCGGTCTCTTCTGGGGCCAACGTCCTGACTTTC	CASSLDPVSSGANVLTF
TRBV6-5	TRBJ2-2	-	-	TGTGCCAGTCGCACGGTGTCTGCGAACACCGGGGAGCTGTTTTTT	CASRTVSANTGELFF
TRBV7-2	TRBJ2-7	once	TRBD1	TGTGCCAGCAGCCAGACAGGGATGGGCGAGCAGTACTTC	CASSQTGMGEQYF
TRBV15	TRBJ1-5	-	-	TGTGCCACCAGTCCTGACAACCTGGGTCAGCCCCAGCATTTT	CATSPDNLGQPQHF
TRBV7-8	TRBJ2-7	-	-	TGTGCCAGCAGAGGAACAGGGTTCGAGCAGTACTTC	CASRGTGFEQYF
TRBV2	TRBJ2-7	-	-	TGTGCCAGCAGTGAAGCGCTAGGAGGCATTAATCACTACGAGCAGTACTTC	CASSEALGGINHYEQYF
TRBV7-9	TRBJ2-1	many	-	TGTGCCAGCAGCTTAGGCCGGTACAATGAGCAGTTCTTC	CASSLGRYNEQFF
TRBV11-3	TRBJ2-2	-	-	TGTGCCAGCAGCTTAGGGGGCGGCGGGGAGCTGTTTTTT	CASSLGGGGELFF
TRBV4-2	TRBJ2-7	few	-	TGTGCCAGCAGCCAAGATGAACACCGCTCCTACGAGCAGTACTTC	CASSQDEHRSYEQYF
TRBV30	TRBJ2-1	-	-	TGTGCCTGGAGTTGGGGGGGGCTTGAGCAGTTCTTC	CAWSWGGLEQFF
TRBV30	TRBJ2-2	once	-	TGTGCCTGGAGTCGGGGTGTGGGGGAGCTGTTTTTT	CAWSRGVGELFF
TRBV29-1	TRBJ1-2	-	-	TGCAGCGTTGTCGGGGCCTCCTCTACTTGGTTTTTGGGGGGCTACACCTTC	CSVVGASSTWFLGGYTF
TRBV19	TRBJ2-5	-	-	TGTGCCAGTAGCGCGTCGGGGGGCGATGGCACCAGTGGAACCCAAGAGACCCAGTACTTC	CASSASGGDGTSGTQETQYF
TRBV6-1	TRBJ2-7	-	-	TGTGCCAGCAGTGAAGACACGGACGAGCAGTACTTC	CASSEDTDEQYF
TRBV7-8	TRBJ2-1	-	-	TGTGCCAGCAGCATTCGGGGCAATGAGCAGTTCTTC	CASSIRGNEQFF
TRBV5-1	TRBJ2-5	once	TRBD1	TGCGCCAGCAGCTCCCGGGACAGAGGAGAAGAGACCCAGTACTTC	CASSSRDRGEETQYF
TRBV2	TRBJ2-3	-	TRBD2	TGTGCCAGCGGTCTAGCGGGAGTGACCGATACGCAGTATTTT	CASGLAGVTDTQYF
TRBV18	TRBJ1-3	-	-	TGTGCCAGCTCACCACCAGATGGAAACACCATATATTTT	CASSPPDGNTIYF
TRBV6-1	TRBJ2-1	-	-	TGTGCCACGGGGGCCTCTGGGGGAGGGGTGAATGAGCAGTTCTTC	CATGASGGGVNEQFF
TRBV2	TRBJ1-4	-	-	TGTGCCAGCAGCCCCTCAAGGGGTGGAGAAAAACTGTTTTTT	CASSPSRGGEKLFF
TRBV7-8	TRBJ2-3	-	-	TGTGCCAGCAGCCAGTTAGATACGCAGTATTTT	CASSQLDTQYF
TRBV9	TRBJ1-1	-	TRBD1	TGTGCCAGCAGCGTGACAGGGGTTGAAGCTTTCTTT	CASSVTGVEAFF
TRBV7-8	TRBJ2-1	many	TRBD2	TGTGCCAGCAGCTCCCCGGTTAGCGGGAGGGCTAGTAAATACAATGAGCAGTTCTTC	CASSSPVSGRASKYNEQFF
TRBV5-1	TRBJ1-6	-	-	TGCGCCAGTCGTAAAGGGACGGCTGATAATTCACCCCTCCACTTT	CASRKGTADNSPLHF
TRBV5-1	TRBJ2-1	-	-	TGCGCCAGCAGCTTGGGACTCGGCGGGGCCTCCTACAATGAGCAGTTCTTC	CASSLGLGGASYNEQFF
TRBV7-8	TRBJ2-7	-	TRBD2	TGTGCCAGCAGCGTAACTAGCGGGAGGAACTCCTACGAGCAGTACTTC	CASSVTSGRNSYEQYF
TRBV7-2	TRBJ2-1	many	TRBD1	TGTGCCAGCAGCTTATCGACAGGGCCCTACAATGAGCAGTTCTTC	CASSLSTGPYNEQFF
TRBV6-5	TRBJ2-7	-	-	TGTGCCAGCAGCCGGGGCCTCTCCTACGAGCAGTACTTC	CASSRGLSYEQYF
TRBV7-9	TRBJ2-7	-	TRBD2	TGTGCCAGCGCGTCCCCACTGGCTAGCGGCTCCTACGAGCAGTACTTC	CASASPLASGSYEQYF
TRBV28	TRBJ1-5	-	-	TGTGCCAGCAGGGGGGGGAGTCAGCCCCAGCATTTT	CASRGGSQPQHF
TRBV6-1	TRBJ2-7	-	-	TGTGCTAGCTGGCCCAGGGTTAGTGGCGAGCAGTACTTC	CASWPRVSGEQYF
TRBV19	TRBJ2-6	-	-	TGTGCCAGTAGTCCCCAATGGGGCCGCGACTCTGGGGCCAACGTCCTGACTTTC	CASSPQWGRDSGANVLTF
TRBV9	TRBJ1-2	-	-	TGTGCCAGCAGCGTAGACCTCAGGACCCTCTATGGCTACACCTTC	CASSVDLRTLYGYTF
TRBV5-5	TRBJ2-1	-	TRBD2	TGTGCCAGCAGCCGAGCGGGGACCAGCTCCTACAATGAGCAGTTCTTC	CASSRAGTSSYNEQFF
TRBV7-9	TRBJ1-5	-	-	TGTGCCAGCAGCCCCGGGGGCAATCAGCCCCAGCATTTT	CASSPGGNQPQHF
TRBV19	TRBJ2-1	-	TRBD1	TGTGCCAGTACCTCGACAGGGAATCCATACAATGAGCAGTTCTTC	CASTSTGNPYNEQFF
TRBV29-1	TRBJ1-4	-	-	TGCAGCGTTAGGGGTGCGGATGAAAAACTGTTTTTT	CSVRGADEKLFF
TRBV4-2	TRBJ2-4	-	TRBD2	TGTGCCAGCAGCCAAGATCCGGCGGGAGAAGCCAAAAACATTCAGTACTTC	CASSQDPAGEAKNIQYF
TRBV7-6	TRBJ2-7	-	-	TGTGCCAGCAGCTCCGAGGAAGAGCAGTACTTC	CASSSEEEQYF
TRBV5-1	TRBJ2-7	-	TRBD1	TGCGCCAGCAGCCCAGGGGACAGGGTTTTTGAGCAGTACTTC	CASSPGDRVFEQYF
TRBV11-2	TRBJ2-7	-	-	TGTGCCAGCAGCCCCTCAATCTACGAGCAGTACTTC	CASSPSIYEQYF
TRBV5-4	TRBJ1-2	few	-	TGTGCCAGCAGCTTGGAGTCGGCTGGCTACACCTTC	CASSLESAGYTF
TRBV2	TRBJ2-2	-	-	TGTGCCAGCAGTGAACAGTCCCGGGACGGGGAGCTGTTTTTT	CASSEQSRDGELFF
TRBV9	TRBJ2-3	-	-	TGTGCCAGCAGCGTACAGGCAGGGGCTACAGATACGCAGTATTTT	CASSVQAGATDTQYF
TRBV19	TRBJ2-2	-	-	TGTGCCAGTAGTATGACCGGGGGCGGCGGGGAGCTGTTTTTT	CASSMTGGGGELFF
TRBV9	TRBJ2-3	few	TRBD2	TGTGCCAGCAGCTTCCGTGTTAGCGGGATGGGGACAGATACGCAGTATTTT	CASSFRVSGMGTDTQYF
TRBV2	TRBJ2-7	-	TRBD2	TGTGCCAGCAGTGAGTGGTCTAGCGGGATAAACGAGCAGTACTTC	CASSEWSSGINEQYF
TRBV7-6	TRBJ2-5	few	-	TGTGCCAGCAGCCCCGTCTTGACACGAGAGACCCAGTACTTC	CASSPVLTRETQYF
TRBV7-6	TRBJ2-7	-	-	TGTGCCAGCAGCTTAGCGCATGCGGGCTCCTACGAGCAGTACTTC	CASSLAHAGSYEQYF